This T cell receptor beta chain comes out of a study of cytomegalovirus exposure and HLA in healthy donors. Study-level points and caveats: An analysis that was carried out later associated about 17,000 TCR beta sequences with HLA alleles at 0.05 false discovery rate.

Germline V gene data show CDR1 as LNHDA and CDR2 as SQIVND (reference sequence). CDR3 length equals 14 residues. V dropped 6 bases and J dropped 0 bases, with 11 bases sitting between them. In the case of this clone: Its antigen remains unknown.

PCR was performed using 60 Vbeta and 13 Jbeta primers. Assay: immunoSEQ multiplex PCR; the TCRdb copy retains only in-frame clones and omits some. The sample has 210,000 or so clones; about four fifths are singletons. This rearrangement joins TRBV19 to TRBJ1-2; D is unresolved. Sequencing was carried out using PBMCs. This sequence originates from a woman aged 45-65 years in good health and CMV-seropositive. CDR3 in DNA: TGTGCCAGTAGCCCCCGGGTCTCTAACTATGGCTACACCTTC. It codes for CASSPRVSNYGYTF.